The present TCR beta chain was sequenced within a study of identical twins. The study's findings and limits: Out-of-frame alpha sequences common to twins exhibited a surplus of low generation probability.

On this clonotype: Its antigen is currently unknown.

TCRdb recomputed calls from the 5' RACE reads with MiXCR, one row per CDR3 protein. The data show hundreds of thousands of distinct CDR3 sequences, with more than 9% seen just once and around 1.5% held by the top ten. This CDR3 is 16 amino acids long. CDR1 and CDR2 (germline): SGHRS, YFSETQ. Trimming left V 4 bases short and J 0 bases short, with 13 bases between. The data also belong to a second study, concerning yellow fever vaccine responses in identical twins. That report adds: Among the twins, the vaccine T cell response reportedly seemed partly convergent and partly personalized.

This chain links TRBV5-1 with TRBJ2-2; D is perhaps TRBD2 (6 bases). This TCR came from a woman aged 18 to 35 in good health. Material for sequencing was PBMCs. Here the CDR3 reads CASSPLTSPNTGELFF. DNA for the CDR3: TGCGCCAGCAGCCCATTGACTAGTCCGAACACCGGGGAGCTGTTTTTT.